The sequence of this TCR beta chain was determined in a study of cytomegalovirus exposure and HLA in healthy donors (dated 2017 in TCRdb). Broadly, across the study: In an earlier analysis of 550 to 750 of the donors, roughly 300 Gb of sequence data and about 110 million unique TCR beta sequences from 150 million to 200 million T cells were reported. Using immunosequencing, the study profiled T cell repertoires from roughly 650 subjects and related those repertoires to cytomegalovirus serostatus. Donor age, sex, ethnicity and CMV serostatus were compiled alongside the repertoire data. The study was designed to test whether signatures of past pathogen exposure could be identified by cataloging public T cell receptors. Across some 400 genotyped donors of the cohort, an average of approximately 220,000 unique TCR beta nucleotide sequences per donor were sequenced, and around 19% of those sequences were non-productive. Along with the approximately 700-subject first cohort, a separate validation cohort of over a hundred different subjects was used. A later genetic analysis took genome-wide SNP genotypes for about three fifths of the 666 donors and used that subset as a discovery cohort. Class I and class II HLA loci were covered by the typing at four-digit resolution. An early release that covered approximately 600 HLA-typed donors contained approximately 320 gigabases of sequencing data and roughly 84 million unique TCR sequences. High-throughput TCR immunosequencing, statistical association of individual TCRs with disease status, and machine learning were combined to predict cytomegalovirus infection status. Among the roughly 410 genotyped donors, around 81% belonged to the genetic ancestry cluster associated with self-reported Caucasian donors. In an earlier analysis of more than 550 of the donors, high-throughput TCR beta sequencing was used to judge whether each TCR beta V gene segment behaved as functional or pseudogenic. All discovery cohort repertoires had been generated on a single sequencing platform. Rather than using new phenotypic data, the later analysis identified candidate immune exposures from TCR beta sequences and from how often those sequences occurred across donors. The number of donors typed differed by locus, with about 629-640 for A, B, C, DRB1 and DQB1, more than 500 for DQA1, 600 to 610 for DPA1, and approximately 470 for DPB1. A handful of DR-DQ haplotypes were handled as single units for association and clustering because linkage in the cohort was strong. A later analysis re-examined previously published TCR beta repertoires from about 700 donors and added high-resolution HLA genotyping to investigate patterns of TCR occurrence.

The paper's findings and limits, for the study overall: A cluster of highly shared sequence variants was judged likely to be a technical artifact of the sequencing pipeline. In a later genetic analysis, fewer N-insertions in productive TCRs were reported among donors in an Asian-associated ancestry cluster than the approximately 670-donor mean. A later analysis reported that several top co-occurrence clusters appeared linked to parvovirus B19, influenza, CMV and Epstein-Barr virus. In the study, 164 TCR beta chains were listed as associated with cytomegalovirus. Because counts were too low, 15 or so rarely observed V segments, including chromosome 9 orphons, were excluded from the earlier analysis of 587 of the donors. In this cohort, only TCR beta chains were sequenced, and detectable features were limited by the absence of alpha or paired-chain data. Sequencing depth was assumed to be roughly uniform across donors in the presence/absence analyses, though that assumption may not hold. A later analysis found that TCR association rates varied across HLA loci, with DRB1 alleles showing the most associated TCRs and HLA-C alleles the fewest. Most TCR sequences were observed very rarely across donors, whereas some public TCRs were present in many individuals. In a later analysis, most CMV-associated TCR beta chains were found to appear HLA-restricted, with HLA associations seemingly driven largely by CMV exposure. Cytomegalovirus status was reported to be diagnosed by the classifier with high specificity and sensitivity in both the original and validation cohorts. Some IMGT-functional V segments, including TRBV6-2 and TRBV6-3, could not be distinguished by the 87-base-pair reads and were therefore excluded. Linkage disequilibrium might explain the correlated functional status among segregating V segments, but an unknown experimental factor could not be ruled out. An earlier analysis of some 560 of the donors showed that most TCR beta V segments appeared in productive rearrangements either about 87% or about 30% of the time, which broadly matched IMGT annotations. Immune exposure information for the cohort was limited to CMV serostatus. Because HLA typing was unavailable for some donors at each locus, only the typed subset was used in association tests. A later analysis associated 15,000 to 20,000 TCR beta sequences with specific HLA alleles at a false discovery rate of 0.05. In a later analysis, HLA-associated TCR beta chains showed more clonal expansion and lower generation probabilities than non-associated chains that were equally common. The authors suggested that the approach could potentially be extended to other disease states and immunological phenotypes. When HLA alleles, especially DR and DQ, strongly co-occurred, TCR associations were difficult to assign to individual alleles. A few of the identified cytomegalovirus-associated TCR beta chains were confirmed in vitro to be specific for cytomegalovirus antigens. A later genetic analysis associated a missense DCLRE1C variant with V-gene and J-gene trimming of TCR beta chains, and an independent cohort replicated the association. A further reported finding was that TCR beta sequences accurately predicted the HLA-A and HLA-B alleles for most subjects in the first cohort.

As encoded in the germline V gene, CDR1 is MNHNS while CDR2 is SASEGT. Germline trimming amounts to 5 bases on V and 4 bases on J, with 5 as the count of junction bases outside the gene matches. From cysteine to phenylalanine, the CDR3 is 14 amino acids long. Just the 42-base CDR3 DNA is kept, in frame starting at base 1. As concerns this clone: The antigen it recognizes is unknown. No qualities accompany the bases; no much larger clone lies one base away.

The library was prepared using the immunoSEQ multiplex PCR assay. For the multiplex PCR, a mixture combining 60 forward primers for TCR Vbeta segments and 13 reverse primers for TCR Jbeta segments was used. The CDR3 region of rearranged TCR beta genes was amplified from genomic DNA with a multiplex PCR assay. On the Illumina HiSeq System, the amplified TCR beta libraries were sequenced as 87-base-pair reads. In the authors' own workflow: Across the roughly 700 repertoires, a later analysis counted 75 million to 90 million unique TCR beta chains, roughly 11 million of which were shared by at least two donors. To remove PCR and sequencing errors, raw reads were error-corrected and collapsed into unique sequences using a nearest-neighbor algorithm that merged closely related sequences. CDR3 sequences were aligned to IMGT reference sequences to assign V, D and J gene segments. For a sequence to be retained, a match of at least six nucleotides was required to both a V gene segment and a J gene segment. Rearrangements were called productive when the CDR3 lacked stop codons and stayed in frame with V and J; all others were non-productive. Following IMGT convention, CDR3 was defined as the stretch from the second conserved V-encoded cysteine up to the conserved J-encoded phenylalanine. The earlier analysis of roughly 590 of the donors excluded any sequence lacking an unambiguous match to a single V gene segment. In an earlier analysis of 587 of the donors, a V segment was called functional when productive rearrangements were above 56.7%, and segregating when the standard deviation between donors exceeded 5%. A statistical classification framework was built to diagnose cytomegalovirus status from the catalog of TCR beta chain sequences. A later analysis assigned V and J genes by comparing TCR nucleotide sequences with IMGT/GENE-DB human TR gene sequences. In a later analysis, CDR3 sequences and most-parsimonious VDJ recombination scenarios were assigned using the TCRdist pipeline. In a later analysis, each TCR beta chain was defined by its CDR3 amino acid sequence together with its V-gene family, and reads lacking a unique V-gene family were excluded. In a later analysis, fewer than 600 highly shared, low-generation-probability nucleotide sequences were removed to address suspected cross-contamination and a sequencing artifact. In a later analysis, a clonal expansion index for each public chain was calculated from normalized within-repertoire ranks of inferred template counts. In a later analysis, generation probabilities were computed with a VDJ recombination model fitted to out-of-frame rearrangements, and the resulting probabilities were checked against IGoR. Hypergeometric tests were used in a later analysis to score TCR-TCR, TCR-HLA and TCR-CMV co-occurrence, with a repertoire-size bias correction applied to the TCR pairs. To estimate false discovery rates, a later analysis permuted the HLA or CMV assignments 20 times. In a later analysis, co-occurring TCRs were grouped with DBSCAN, and TCRdist sequence similarity was added when clustering was performed within HLA-allele-positive subsets. Repertoires with fewer than 30,000 or more than 120,000 public chains, plus five repertoires with anomalous nucleotide sharing, were excluded from co-occurrence clustering. This is the immuneACCESS table as TCRdb keeps it, with only in-frame sequences that have V and J called. A part of the clones is gone; compared with another copy, unresolved V genes explain less than half, and the rest is unexplained. That table supplies the V and J calls and clone size; D and trimming were determined from the DNA. Across this sample there are 150,000 to 200,000 clones, with 70% to 90% seen only once. 4.8% of the sample belongs to the ten largest clones.

In total, more than 500 healthy bone marrow donors made up the cohort. At the time of sampling, every cohort member was nominally healthy, though immune exposures that went unrecorded were likely present. The donor tested CMV seropositive and was one of the 289 seropositive cohort members. A peripheral blood sample was collected from each donor, and TCR beta sequencing was performed on peripheral blood mononuclear cells. Genomic DNA extraction from the blood cell samples was performed with the Qiagen DNeasy Blood Extraction Kit. The TCR sequence derives from a girl aged 5 to 17 in good health and CMV-seropositive. The sequenced material came from PBMCs. The receptor chain draws on TRBV6-1 and TRBJ2-1; TRBD2 aligns with 7 central bases. The nucleotide sequence is TGTGCCAGCAGTTCCTCGGGGGGTTACAATGAGCAGTTCTTC. It translates as CASSSSGGYNEQFF.